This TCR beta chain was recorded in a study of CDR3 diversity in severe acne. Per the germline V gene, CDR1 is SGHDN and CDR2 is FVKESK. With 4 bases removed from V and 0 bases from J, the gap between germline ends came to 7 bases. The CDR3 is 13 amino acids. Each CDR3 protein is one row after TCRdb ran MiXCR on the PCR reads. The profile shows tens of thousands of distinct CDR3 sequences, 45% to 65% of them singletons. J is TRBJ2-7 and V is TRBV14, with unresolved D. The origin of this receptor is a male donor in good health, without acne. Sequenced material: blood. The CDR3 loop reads CASSRWDSYEQYF. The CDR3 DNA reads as TGTGCCAGCAGCCGGTGGGACTCCTACGAGCAGTACTTC.